A single sample gave rise to the 14 T cell receptor beta chains below, sequenced in a study of Ad26.COV2.S vaccination and SARS-CoV-2 variants. Generated by immunoSEQ multiplex PCR, the TCRdb table keeps only in-frame clones and is missing some. The data hold a few hundred thousand clones, with around nine tenths observed a single time. As for treatment: 19 received Ad26.COV2.S at low or high dose, single or two shots; about 5 received placebo; per-sample allocation not given. Following the first vaccine or placebo injection, samples were taken on day 63. The source material was peripheral blood, sampled in a trial of Ad26.COV2.S vaccine versus placebo. These receptors came from a person aged 18-65 years who received the Ad26.COV2.S COVID-19 vaccine or a placebo.

The V gene is TRBV19, the J gene TRBJ2-2, with D perhaps given as TRBD1 or TRBD2 (5 bases each). The germline V and J ends were trimmed by 3 bases and 6 bases, with 17 bases remaining between them. CDR1 is LNHDA and CDR2 is SQIVND in the germline V gene (reference sequence). The CDR3 totals 16 residues. The CDR3, as DNA: TGTGCCAGTAGTATCCCCGGGACCTCGGGCCCCGGGGAGCTGTTTTTT. It encodes CASSIPGTSGPGELFF.

As DNA, the CDR3 is TGTGCCAGTAGTCTCAGATTTAGGGGGGTTAATGAAAAACTGTTTTTT. This gives the protein CASSLRFRGVNEKLFF. The chain joins TRBV19 to TRBJ1-4, with D possibly TRBD1 on 6 matching bases. Germline loops: CDR1 LNHDA, CDR2 SQIVND (reference sequence). V was cut by 5 bases and J by 4 bases, with 17 bases left in between. The CDR3 covers 16 residues.

This clone was observed a handful of times. The chain uses TRBV6-7 and TRBJ1-3; D not certain. TRBV6-7 is given ORF status, its function remaining uncertain. There are 16 residues in the CDR3. V was shortened by 6 bases and J by 2 bases, with 17 bases between the two germline ends. CDR3 region: CASSQPWEPTGNTIYF. CDR3 bases: TGTGCCAGCAGCCAGCCTTGGGAGCCCACTGGAAACACCATATATTTT.

This clone was observed a single time. The gene calls are TRBV9 and TRBJ2-7, with TRBD2 as a possible D gene (6 bases). V was shortened by 7 bases and J by 6 bases, with 11 bases between the two germline ends. CDR1 is SGDLS, CDR2 YYNGEE, per germline. CDR3 length: 11 amino acids. CDR3 in amino acids: CASGRKGEQYF. The CDR3 DNA sequence: TGTGCCAGCGGGAGGAAGGGCGAGCAGTACTTC.

Only one count was recorded for this clone. The chain has TRBV5-4 and TRBJ2-1; unclear D gene. Per germline, CDR1 SGHNT and CDR2 YYREEE (reference sequence). Trimming cost V 4 bases and J 0 bases, with 14 bases left between them. CDR3 length equals 16 residues. CDR3 coding DNA: TGTGCCAGCAGCGCCTTTACAACGAGCTCCTACAATGAGCAGTTCTTC. Protein: CASSAFTTSSYNEQFF. The variable domain in full, completed from reference TRBV5-4 and TRBJ2-1, reads ETGVTQSPTHLIKTRGQQVTLRCSSQSGHNTVSWYQQALGQGPQFIFQYYREEENGRGNFPPRFSGLQFPNYSSELNVNALELDDSALYLCASSAFTTSSYNEQFFGPGTRLTVL.

V gene TRBV28 combines with J gene TRBJ1-1; D unclear. The CDR3 covers 12 residues. Germline assignment: CDR1 MDHEN and CDR2 SYDVKM. V was trimmed by 7 bases and J by 3 bases, leaving 9 bases between them. This chain's CDR3 is CASIDGYTEAFF. DNA of the CDR3: TGTGCCAGCATAGATGGCTACACTGAAGCTTTCTTT.

The CDR3 sequence: CASSTRTGANTGELFF. As DNA, the CDR3 is TGCGCCAGCAGCACCCGGACAGGGGCGAACACCGGGGAGCTGTTTTTT. The chain employs TRBV5-1 and TRBJ2-2; 9 bases are a match to TRBD1. Trimming at V came to 4 bases and at J to 0 bases, leaving 4 bases not matched to a gene. Germline V gene data show CDR1 as SGHRS and CDR2 as YFSETQ. CDR3 length: 16 residues.

In its sample, this clone was seen a few times. CDR3 DNA: TGTGCCAGCAGTACACAGGGGAAGATGGGGACCCTCCACTTT. This translates into CASSTQGKMGTLHF. The V gene is TRBV27, the J gene TRBJ1-6; 7 bases fit TRBD1. The germline CDR1 and CDR2 sequences are MNHEY and SMNVEV (reference sequence). CDR3 size: 14 residues. V lost 5 bases to trimming and J lost 14 bases; unmatched junction nucleotides: 12.

The V gene is TRBV28, the J gene TRBJ1-3, with TRBD1 matching over 8 bases. Trimming cost V 4 bases and J 0 bases; bases outside gene matches: 2. Germline assignment: CDR1 MDHEN and CDR2 SYDVKM. This CDR3 has 15 amino acids. The CDR3 protein is CASSWTGSSGNTIYF. CDR3 bases: TGTGCCAGCAGTTGGACAGGGAGCTCTGGAAACACCATATATTTT.

The chain joins TRBV9 to TRBJ2-7, with D perhaps matching TRBD1 or TRBD2 (5 bases each). The CDR3 sequence is 14 residues long. Germline lookup yields CDR1 SGDLS and CDR2 YYNGEE. With 4 bases removed from V and 6 bases from J, the gap between germline ends came to 17 bases. The CDR3 bases are TGTGCCAGCAGCCAGGAAGCGGTAGGGACCGAGCAGTACTTC. Protein: CASSQEAVGTEQYF. Using reference TRBV9 and TRBJ2-7 for the parts outside the CDR3, the full variable domain is DSGVTQTPKHLITATGQRVTLRCSPRSGDLSVYWYQQSLDQGLQFLIQYYNGEERAKGNILERFSAQQFPDLHSELNLSSLELGDSALYFCASSQEAVGTEQYFGPGTRLTVT.

DNA of the CDR3: TGTGCCACTCCCTGGGGAGAGACCCAGTACTTC. It is translated as CATPWGETQYF. V gene TRBV24-1 combines with J gene TRBJ2-5; D is undetermined. The CDR3 extends over 11 amino acids. Germline CDR1 reads KGHDR; CDR2 reads SFDVKD. The V end was cut by 10 bases, the J end by 4 bases, with 9 bases between.

In this sample, this clone turned up once. The rearrangement uses TRBV28 and TRBJ1-2, with 8 bases lining up with TRBD1. This CDR3 has 14 amino acids. CDR1 is MDHEN, CDR2 SYDVKM, per germline. The trim removed 5 bases at V and 2 bases at J, leaving 4 bases unmatched. This CDR3 reads CASSPWTGNYGYTF. Here the CDR3 DNA reads TGTGCCAGCAGTCCGTGGACAGGGAACTATGGCTACACCTTC.

This chain uses TRBV13 with TRBJ2-2; possibly TRBD2 for D (5 bases). Germline V lookup: CDR1 PRHDT, CDR2 FYEKMQ (reference sequence). V lost 0 bases to trimming and J lost 0 bases, with 5 bases between them. The CDR3 sequence is 15 residues long. DNA of the CDR3: TGTGCCAGCAGCTTAGGGAGGGCGAACACCGGGGAGCTGTTTTTT. Translated: CASSLGRANTGELFF.

This rearrangement joins TRBV3-1 (or the pseudogene TRBV3-2) to TRBJ2-1; 9 nucleotides match TRBD1. The germline gives CDR1 LGHDT, CDR2 YNNKEL (reference sequence). V trimming: 4 bases; J trimming: 3 bases; junction bases outside the gene matches: 4. The CDR3 is made up of 15 amino acids. The CDR3 here is CASSRRDRVYNEQFF. The CDR3 region has the DNA TGTGCCAGCAGCCGCCGGGACAGGGTCTACAATGAGCAGTTCTTC.